The present T cell receptor (beta chain) was sequenced within a study of cytomegalovirus exposure and HLA in healthy donors. Study-level results: Overall, approximately 150 TCR beta chains were annotated as cytomegalovirus-associated. TCR beta chain V- and J-gene trimming was linked, in a later analysis, to a missense variant in DCLRE1C. TRBV6-2, TRBV6-3 and some other V segments were excluded as indistinguishable.

About this clone: Its target is unknown.

13 Jbeta primers and 60 Vbeta primers were used for the PCR. Libraries were prepared by immunoSEQ multiplex PCR; TCRdb keeps only in-frame clonotypes and omits some of them. The table shows about 110,000 clones, with roughly 73% occurring only once. Germline-derived CDR1 and CDR2 are MGHRA and YSYEKL. Losses at the gene ends were 4 bases for V and 5 bases for J; bases not matched to a gene: 7. This CDR3 is built from 15 residues. The sequence was obtained from a woman aged 30 to 39 in good health and CMV-seronegative. The genes are TRBV4-1 and TRBJ1-1; 10 bases match TRBD1. Sequenced: PBMCs. CDR3 bases: TGCGCCAGCAGCCTACCGGGACAGGGGACGACTGAAGCTTTCTTT. Its translation: CASSLPGQGTTEAFF.